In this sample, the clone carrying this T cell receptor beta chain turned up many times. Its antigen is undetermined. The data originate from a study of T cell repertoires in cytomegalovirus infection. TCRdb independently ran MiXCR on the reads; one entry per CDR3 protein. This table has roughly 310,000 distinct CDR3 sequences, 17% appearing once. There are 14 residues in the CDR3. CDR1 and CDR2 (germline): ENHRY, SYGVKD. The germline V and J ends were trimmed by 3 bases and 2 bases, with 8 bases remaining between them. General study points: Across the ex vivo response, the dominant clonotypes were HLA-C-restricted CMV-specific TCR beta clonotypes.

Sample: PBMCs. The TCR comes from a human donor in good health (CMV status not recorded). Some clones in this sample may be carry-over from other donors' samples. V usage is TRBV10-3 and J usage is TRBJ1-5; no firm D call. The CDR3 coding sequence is TGTGCCATCAGTGAAGCCCCCGGCAATCAGCCCCAGCATTTT. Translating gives CAISEAPGNQPQHF.